This entry describes one T cell receptor (beta chain). Its cognate antigen has yet to be identified. No much larger clone is present one base from it, and per-base qualities are unavailable. Inclusive of the bounding cysteine and phenylalanine, the CDR3 is 15 residues long. Only the CDR3 part of the read is kept: 45 bases, read in frame from the first base. The V end loses 4 bases and the J end loses 0 bases, and a stretch of 10 bases separates them. CDR1 and CDR2 are drawn from the germline V gene: SGHNT, YENEEA. These data come from a study of cytomegalovirus exposure and HLA in healthy donors (TCRdb year 2017). Background for the entire study: According to an earlier analysis of around 600 of the donors, some 180 million T cells yielded roughly 110 million unique TCR beta sequences and approximately 300 Gb of sequence data. An early release that covered about 640 HLA-typed donors contained approximately 300 gigabases of sequencing data and tens of millions of unique TCR sequences. Of the roughly 430 genotyped donors, 65% to 90% fell in the genetic ancestry cluster associated with self-reported Caucasian donors. The aim of the study was to test whether cataloging public T cell receptors could identify signatures of past pathogen exposure. Using immunosequencing, the study profiled T cell repertoires from some 670 subjects and related those repertoires to cytomegalovirus serostatus. A separate validation cohort of about 110 different subjects was used in addition to the 666-subject first cohort. To predict cytomegalovirus infection status, the study brought together high-throughput TCR immunosequencing, statistical association of individual TCRs with disease status, and machine learning. A later analysis re-examined previously published TCR beta repertoires from just over 650 donors and added high-resolution HLA genotyping to investigate patterns of TCR occurrence. Rather than drawing on any new phenotypic data, the later analysis identified candidate immune exposures from TCR beta sequences and the way those sequences occurred across donors. To decide whether each TCR beta V gene segment behaved as functional or pseudogenic, an earlier analysis of fewer than 750 of the donors relied on high-throughput TCR beta sequencing. Donor age, sex, ethnicity and CMV serostatus were compiled alongside the repertoire data. In a later genetic analysis, genome-wide SNP genotypes for about 55% of the roughly 670 donors were used, and that subset was treated as a discovery cohort. Every repertoire in the discovery cohort had been generated on one and the same sequencing platform. HLA typing covered class I and class II loci at four-digit resolution. Typing coverage varied by locus: roughly 629-640 donors for A, B, C, DRB1 and DQB1; approximately 560 for DQA1; nearly 610 for DPA1; 400 to 480 for DPB1. Roughly 5 DR-DQ haplotypes were handled as single units for association and clustering, since linkage in the cohort was strong. On average, around 230,000 unique TCR beta nucleotide sequences were sequenced per donor among some 430 genotyped donors of the cohort, with 15% to 20% of those sequences being non-productive. General conclusions and limits of the study: A later analysis found that TCR association rates varied across HLA loci, with DRB1 alleles showing the most associated TCRs and HLA-C alleles the fewest. Because counts were too low, seventeen rarely observed V segments, including chromosome 9 orphons, were left out of the earlier analysis of 500 to 650 of the donors. Most CMV-associated TCR beta chains appeared to be HLA-restricted in a later analysis, and the HLA associations seemed to be driven largely by CMV exposure. In a later analysis, HLA-associated TCR beta chains were found to be more clonally expanded and to have lower generation probabilities than equally common non-associated chains. In a later analysis, 16,951 TCR beta sequences were associated with specific HLA alleles at a false discovery rate of 0.05. The only immune exposure information available for the cohort was CMV serostatus. In vitro tests confirmed that three of the cytomegalovirus-associated TCR beta chains recognize cytomegalovirus antigens. A group of highly shared sequence variants was considered likely to be a technical artifact of the sequencing pipeline. Some IMGT-functional V segments, including TRBV6-2 and TRBV6-3, could not be told apart with the 87-base-pair reads, so those segments were excluded. According to a later genetic analysis, donors in an Asian-associated ancestry cluster had fewer N-insertions in productive TCRs than the approximately 690-donor mean. In a later genetic analysis, a missense DCLRE1C variant was associated with V-gene and J-gene trimming of TCR beta chains, and the association was replicated in an independent cohort. According to the authors, the approach could potentially be generalized to other disease states and immunological phenotypes. Most TCR sequences were seen in very few donors, while some public TCRs were found in many individuals. An earlier analysis of around 540 of the donors showed that most TCR beta V segments appeared in productive rearrangements either about 87% or about 30% of the time, which broadly matched IMGT annotations. Correlated functional status among segregating V segments might reflect linkage disequilibrium, but an unknown experimental factor could not be ruled out. Assigning TCR associations to individual alleles was difficult when HLA alleles, especially DR and DQ, strongly co-occurred. The classifier was reported to diagnose cytomegalovirus status with high specificity and sensitivity in both the original and validation cohorts. Sequencing depth was assumed to be roughly uniform across donors in the presence/absence analyses, though that assumption may not hold. Because HLA typing was unavailable for some donors at each locus, only the typed subset was used in association tests. A further reported finding was that TCR beta sequences accurately predicted the HLA-A and HLA-B alleles for most subjects in the first cohort. According to a later analysis, parvovirus B19, influenza, CMV and Epstein-Barr virus appeared linked to several top co-occurrence clusters. In the study, about 150 TCR beta chains were listed as associated with cytomegalovirus. This cohort had only TCR beta chains sequenced, and the lack of alpha or paired-chain data limited which features could be detected.

The library was prepared using the immunoSEQ multiplex PCR assay. A mixture of 60 forward primers for TCR Vbeta segments and 13 reverse primers for TCR Jbeta segments was used in the multiplex PCR. A multiplex PCR assay on genomic DNA amplified the CDR3 region of rearranged TCR beta genes. Amplified TCR beta libraries were sequenced as 87-base-pair reads on the Illumina HiSeq System. In the source study's methods: A later analysis tallied 70 million to 100 million unique TCR beta chains across the 666 repertoires, and approximately 12 million of those chains were shared by two or more donors. Raw reads were error-corrected and collapsed into unique sequences by a nearest-neighbor algorithm in which closely related sequences were merged to remove PCR and sequencing errors. To assign V, D and J gene segments, CDR3 sequences were aligned to IMGT reference sequences. For a sequence to be retained, a match of at least six nucleotides to both a V gene segment and a J gene segment was required. Rearrangements were called productive when the CDR3 lacked stop codons and stayed in frame with V and J; all others were non-productive. Following IMGT convention, CDR3 was defined as the stretch from the second conserved V-encoded cysteine up to the conserved J-encoded phenylalanine. The earlier analysis of some 550 of the donors excluded any sequence lacking an unambiguous match to a single V gene segment. In an earlier analysis of approximately 590 of the donors, V segments were called functional above 56.7% productive rearrangements and were called segregating when the between-donor standard deviation exceeded 5%. A statistical classification framework was built to diagnose cytomegalovirus status from the catalog of TCR beta chain sequences. A later analysis assigned V and J genes by comparing TCR nucleotide sequences with IMGT/GENE-DB human TR gene sequences. Using the TCRdist pipeline, a later analysis assigned CDR3 sequences along with most-parsimonious VDJ recombination scenarios. A later analysis defined each TCR beta chain by its CDR3 amino acid sequence plus V-gene family, and excluded reads lacking a unique V-gene family. As a way to deal with suspected cross-contamination and a sequencing artifact, a later analysis dropped roughly 600 nucleotide sequences that were highly shared and had low generation probability. A later analysis calculated a clonal expansion index for each public chain from normalized within-repertoire ranks of inferred template counts. In a later analysis, generation probabilities were computed using a VDJ recombination model fitted to out-of-frame rearrangements, and the results were checked against IGoR. A later analysis scored TCR-TCR, TCR-HLA and TCR-CMV co-occurrence with hypergeometric tests, applying a repertoire-size bias correction to TCR pairs. To estimate false discovery rates, a later analysis permuted the HLA or CMV assignments 20 times. A later analysis grouped co-occurring TCRs with DBSCAN, adding TCRdist sequence similarity when clustering within HLA-allele-positive subsets. Repertoires with fewer than 30,000 or more than 120,000 public chains were left out of co-occurrence clustering, as were five repertoires with anomalous nucleotide sharing. What TCRdb holds here is the immuneACCESS table cut down to in-frame rearrangements. Part of the clones is not present; checked against another copy, under half of the missing clones reflect an unresolved V gene, and the others are unexplained. The D gene and trimming were derived from the DNA, and the V and J assignments and clone size from that table. The sample yields fewer than 80,000 clones; 70% to 80% were counted once. 3% to 3.5% of the sample is in the top ten clones.

The cohort comprised under 700 healthy bone marrow donors. At the time of sampling, every cohort member was nominally healthy, though immune exposures that went unrecorded were likely present. The donor was CMV seronegative and belonged to the group of several hundred seronegative cohort members. A peripheral blood sample was collected from each donor, and TCR beta sequencing was performed on peripheral blood mononuclear cells. The Qiagen DNeasy Blood Extraction Kit was used to extract genomic DNA from the blood cell samples. Rearrangement joined TRBV11-3 to TRBJ2-1, and the D gene may be TRBD2, 6 bases matching. The receptor was derived from a man younger than 35 in good health and CMV-seronegative. The sample taken for sequencing was PBMCs. The sequenced DNA is TGTGCCAGCAGCTCTAGCGAAGACTCCTACAATGAGCAGTTCTTC. Translated, this gives CASSSSEDSYNEQFF.